These 15 T cell receptor beta chains originate from one sample sequenced in a study of T cell changes during pregnancy in multiple sclerosis. Here immunoSEQ multiplex PCR was the method, and the copy in TCRdb shows in-frame clones only, minus some. The table records 85,000 to 100,000 clones, around 93% of them present only once. The input for sequencing was peripheral blood, taken after pregnancy. Receptors were obtained from a female donor with multiple sclerosis, enrolled in a pregnancy study.

This chain links TRBV11-2 with TRBJ1-2, with a possible D match to TRBD1 (6 bases). The germline V and J ends were trimmed by 0 bases and 3 bases, with 11 bases remaining between them. This CDR3 has 15 amino acids. Germline CDR1 SGHAT, CDR2 FQNNGV. DNA for the CDR3: TGTGCCAGCAGCTTAGACAGGGGAACGTACTATGGCTACACCTTC. Protein: CASSLDRGTYYGYTF.

The rearrangement joins TRBV6-1 to TRBJ2-3; D uncertain. V dropped 4 bases and J dropped 3 bases, with 2 bases sitting between them. Per the germline V gene, CDR1 is MNHNS and CDR2 is SASEGT. CDR3 length equals 11 residues. The CDR3 region has the DNA TGTGCCAGCAGTGCAACAGATACGCAGTATTTT. This encodes CASSATDTQYF.

The rearrangement joins TRBV28 to TRBJ2-1; D is unresolved. Germline V gene data show CDR1 as MDHEN and CDR2 as SYDVKM. Trimming left V 6 bases short and J 7 bases short, with 10 bases between. The CDR3 runs to 12 residues. The DNA of the CDR3 is TGTGCCAGCAGCGTTTTTGAGAATGAGCAGTTCTTC. The encoded protein is CASSVFENEQFF. The entire variable domain, with the rest obtained from reference TRBV28 and TRBJ2-1, is as follows: DVKVTQSSRYLVKRTGEKVFLECVQDMDHENMFWYRQDPGLGLRLIYFSYDVKMKEKGDIPEGYSVSREKKERFSLILESASTNQTSMYLCASSVFENEQFFGPGTRLTVL.

The chain uses TRBV30 and TRBJ2-7; D unresolved. V lost 1 base and J 5 bases, leaving 9 bases between the germline ends. The germline CDR1 and CDR2 sequences are GTSNPN and SVGIG (reference sequence). The CDR3 is 12 amino acids. This chain's CDR3 is CAWSGAFNEQYF. Written as DNA, the CDR3 is TGTGCCTGGAGTGGGGCTTTCAACGAGCAGTACTTC.

The chain combines TRBV4-2 with TRBJ2-7; weak D call: TRBD1 (6 bases). CDR1 is LGHNA, CDR2 YNFKEQ, per germline. The CDR3 extends over 14 amino acids. Trimming cost V 1 base and J 4 bases, with 11 bases left between them. As DNA, the CDR3 is TGTGCCAGCAGCCAAGTGGCAGGGGAATACGAGCAGTACTTC. Protein sequence: CASSQVAGEYEQYF.

The chain is built from TRBV7-9 and TRBJ1-2; 11 bases fit TRBD1. The CDR3 length is 14 residues. With V trimmed by 4 bases and J by 6 bases, 4 bases remained unmatched. Germline assignment: CDR1 SEHNR and CDR2 FQNEAQ (reference sequence). The CDR3 DNA follows: TGTGCCAGCAGCTACGGACAGGGGGCAAATGGCTACACCTTC. It yields the protein CASSYGQGANGYTF.

This sequence joins TRBV15 and TRBJ2-5; D is unclear. With 3 bases removed from V and 7 bases from J, the gap between germline ends came to 18 bases. Germline-derived CDR1 and CDR2 are LNHNV and YYDKDF (reference sequence). The CDR3 extends over 15 amino acids. CDR3 bases: TGTGCCACCAGCAGGTCGATATCGGTTCGTGTGACCCAGTACTTC. This gives the protein CATSRSISVRVTQYF.

The CDR3 DNA reads TGTGCCAGCAGCGGACTACCACTAGCGGGAGGGACAGATACGCAGTATTTT. It codes for CASSGLPLAGGTDTQYF. The rearrangement links TRBV9 to TRBJ2-3; 13 bases fit TRBD2. The CDR3 consists of 17 residues. CDR1 is SGDLS, CDR2 YYNGEE, per germline. J gave up 3 bases and V 3 bases, and 7 bases lay outside the gene matches.

V usage is TRBV5-1 and J usage is TRBJ2-7, with no clear D. Per germline, CDR1 SGHRS and CDR2 YFSETQ. Trimming stripped 5 bases from V and 0 bases from J, with 12 bases between. The CDR3 spans 14 residues. This CDR3 is CASRPRSFSYEQYF. The CDR3 bases are TGCGCCAGCAGACCCCGGTCGTTCTCCTACGAGCAGTACTTC. The variable domain in full, with the rest retrieved from reference TRBV5-1 and TRBJ2-7, is KAGVTQTPRYLIKTRGQQVTLSCSPISGHRSVSWYQQTPGQGLQFLFEYFSETQRNKGNFPGRFSGRQFSNSRSEMNVSTLELGDSALYLCASRPRSFSYEQYFGPGTRLTVT.

In its sample, this clone was seen once. The chain recombines TRBV4-1 with TRBJ2-5; 9 bases are a match to TRBD2. Germline loops: CDR1 MGHRA, CDR2 YSYEKL. The V segment lost 0 bases and the J segment 7 bases; nucleotides outside the gene matches: 12. The CDR3 spans 17 residues. Here the CDR3 DNA reads TGCGCCAGCAGCCAAGAAGGGACTAGCAGTACGAAGGGGACCCAGTACTTC. This sequence encodes CASSQEGTSSTKGTQYF.

J is TRBJ2-1 and V is TRBV9; a weak D match, TRBD2 (7 bases). There are 15 residues in the CDR3. The V gene lost 4 bases and the J gene lost 0 bases, with 11 bases spanning the gap. Per the germline V gene, CDR1 is SGDLS and CDR2 is YYNGEE. This CDR3 is CASSQGGGSYNEQFF. CDR3 in DNA: TGTGCCAGCAGCCAAGGGGGGGGCTCCTACAATGAGCAGTTCTTC.

This clone has only one observation. V gene TRBV29-1 combines with J gene TRBJ2-7; 10 bases line up with TRBD2. Germline V CDR1 and CDR2: SQVTM, ANQGSEA. The V segment lost 1 base and the J segment 4 bases; nucleotides outside the gene matches: 4. This CDR3 region has 14 residues. This CDR3 reads CSVEGIAGGYEQYF. The CDR3 coding sequence is TGCAGCGTTGAAGGAATAGCGGGAGGTTACGAGCAGTACTTC.

The chain's CDR3 is CASSSTGDDSNQPQHF. The CDR3 DNA is TGTGCCAGCAGCTCGACAGGGGACGATAGCAATCAGCCCCAGCATTTT. V is TRBV5-6 and J is TRBJ1-5; 8 bases line up with TRBD1. Trimming at V came to 3 bases and at J to 0 bases, leaving 5 bases not matched to a gene. The CDR3 is 16 residues long. The germline V gene has CDR1 SGHDT and CDR2 YYEEEE.

The chain carries TRBV5-1 and TRBJ2-3, with TRBD1 matching 8 bases. The germline CDR1 and CDR2 sequences are SGHRS and YFSETQ. The CDR3 covers 17 residues. Trimming at V came to 4 bases and at J to 0 bases, leaving 10 bases not matched to a gene. CDR3 region: CASSIRVDRASTDTQYF. CDR3 in DNA: TGCGCCAGCAGCATTCGTGTGGACAGGGCCAGCACAGATACGCAGTATTTT.

V gene TRBV18 combines with J gene TRBJ1-2; D is perhaps TRBD1 (5 bases). The V gene lost 5 bases and the J gene lost 7 bases, with 11 bases spanning the gap. The CDR3 is 12 residues long. Germline lookup yields CDR1 KGHSH and CDR2 LQKENI. The CDR3 protein is CASSAQGLGYTF. The CDR3 DNA reads TGTGCCAGCTCAGCGCAGGGTCTTGGCTACACCTTC.